Each of the 28 T cell receptor beta chains below was sequenced from the same sample in a study of blood T cells in healthy people across ages. It was with a sample-barcoded 5' primer and a J-beta primer mix that a second PCR of about 6 to 12 cycles was run. One entry per CDR3 protein, called by TCRdb with MiXCR from the 5' RACE reads. The sample holds 1,800,000 or so distinct CDR3 sequences, about two fifths seen once. Sequencing was carried out using blood. All receptors come from a human donor in good health.

The chain recombines TRBV7-9 with TRBJ2-6, with D maybe TRBD1 (6 bases). CDR3 size: 19 residues. Germline V lookup: CDR1 SEHNR, CDR2 FQNEAQ (reference sequence). Trimming took off 1 base at V and 4 bases at J, with 20 bases between the two ends. CDR3 in amino acids: CASSLGYRADTSGANVLTF. The CDR3 nucleotides are TGTGCCAGCAGCTTAGGGTACAGGGCCGATACCTCCGGGGCCAACGTCCTGACTTTC.

This clonotype occurred a few times. Here the CDR3 reads CASSQGFTQPQHF. The DNA of the CDR3 is TGTGCCAGCAGCCAGGGTTTCACTCAGCCCCAGCATTTT. The genes are TRBV14 and TRBJ1-5; D not resolved. Trimming took 3 bases from V and 6 from J, leaving 9 bases between them. The CDR3 contains 13 residues. The germline V gene encodes CDR1 SGHDN and CDR2 FVKESK. The whole variable domain, remainder taken from reference TRBV14 and TRBJ1-5, is EAGVTQFPSHSVIEKGQTVTLRCDPISGHDNLYWYRRVMGKEIKFLLHFVKESKQDESGMPNNRFLAERTGGTYSTLKVQPAELEDSGVYFCASSQGFTQPQHFGDGTRLSIL.

This chain links TRBV29-1 with TRBJ2-6; TRBD1 aligns across 7 bases. Per germline, CDR1 SQVTM and CDR2 ANQGSEA. The trim removed 7 bases at V and 1 base at J, leaving 10 bases unmatched. This CDR3 spans 16 amino acids. The CDR3 loop is CSEGRQGQSGANVLTF. The CDR3, as DNA: TGCAGCGAAGGTCGACAGGGACAATCTGGGGCCAACGTCCTGACTTTC.

This clonotype was seen only a few times. The rearrangement joins TRBV7-6 to TRBJ2-4; 9 nucleotides line up with TRBD2. TRBJ2-7 matches the DNA end more closely, so the J call is doubtful. CDR3 length: 15 amino acids. Germline loops: CDR1 SGHVS, CDR2 FNYEAQ. CDR3 nucleotides: TGTGCCAGCAGCTTAGGCGCGGGGGGGTCCGACGAGCAGTACTTC. Translation gives CASSLGAGGSDEQYF.

This clonotype showed up just a few times. This sequence joins TRBV7-6 and TRBJ2-1, with D tentatively TRBD2 (5 bases). CDR1 SGHVS and CDR2 FNYEAQ come from the germline V gene. This CDR3 spans 14 amino acids. The V end was cut by 2 bases, the J end by 7 bases, with 12 bases between. The CDR3 nucleotides read TGTGCCAGCAGCTTAAAAGAGACTAATAATGAGCAGTTCTTC. As protein: CASSLKETNNEQFF.

This clonotype was observed a few times. The chain links TRBV6-6 to TRBJ2-5; 9 nucleotides align to TRBD2. Trimming at V came to 6 bases and at J to 1 base, leaving 3 bases not matched to a gene. Germline CDR1 reads MNHNY; CDR2 reads SVGAGI (reference sequence). CDR3 size: 14 residues. Written as DNA, the CDR3 is TGTGCCAGCAGAACGCGGGGGGGCCAAGAGACCCAGTACTTC. This gives the protein CASRTRGGQETQYF.

V gene TRBV6-2 or TRBV6-3 combines with J gene TRBJ2-7; 9 positions match TRBD1. Losses at the gene ends were 7 bases for V and 5 bases for J; bases not matched to a gene: 9. The CDR3 contains 14 residues. Per germline, CDR1 MNHEY and CDR2 SVGEGT. The CDR3 is CASTPTGGWNEQYF. In nucleotides, the CDR3 is TGTGCCAGCACCCCGACAGGGGGATGGAACGAGCAGTACTTC.

This clonotype was counted many times. The gene calls are TRBV29-1 and TRBJ2-5, with no clear D. Trimming took 0 bases from V and 0 from J, leaving 11 bases between them. Germline V gene sequence: CDR1 SQVTM, CDR2 ANQGSEA. The length of the CDR3 is 15 residues. This CDR3 is CSVEDQKGYQETQYF. In DNA, the CDR3 is TGCAGCGTTGAAGATCAGAAGGGCTACCAAGAGACCCAGTACTTC.

In its sample, this clonotype was seen a few times. This sequence joins TRBV10-3 and TRBJ2-5; either TRBD1 or TRBD2 may fit D (6 bases each). This CDR3 contains 15 residues. V was cut by 10 bases and J by 4 bases, with 22 bases left in between. Germline CDR1 and CDR2: ENHRY and SYGVKD. CDR3 sequence: CATNADTGGRETQYF. The CDR3 DNA sequence: TGTGCCACCAACGCGGACACCGGGGGCCGAGAGACCCAGTACTTC.

The rearrangement uses TRBV5-1 and TRBJ2-3, with 8 positions matching TRBD2. Germline values: CDR1 SGHRS, CDR2 YFSETQ. CDR3 size: 16 residues. Unmatched junction bases numbered 11, after V lost 2 bases and J lost 6 bases. For the CDR3, the DNA is TGCGCCAGCAGCTTCCTTCCGGGGGGGGATACGGATACGCAGTATTTT. It translates to CASSFLPGGDTDTQYF.

The chain couples TRBV7-9 to TRBJ1-1; D not certain. There are 14 residues in the CDR3. The germline V and J ends were trimmed by 3 bases and 3 bases, with 11 bases remaining between them. Germline-derived CDR1 and CDR2 are SEHNR and FQNEAQ (reference sequence). The CDR3 is CASSLASRDTEAFF. CDR3 nucleotides: TGTGCCAGCAGCTTGGCCAGCCGGGACACTGAAGCTTTCTTT.

This clonotype was seen repeatedly, ten times or more. For the CDR3, the DNA is TGCGCCAGCAGCCACAAGGTCGACGGGGAGGACGAGCAGTACTTC. It is translated as CASSHKVDGEDEQYF. This sequence joins TRBV4-3 and TRBJ2-7, with D perhaps TRBD2 (6 bases). V was cut by 3 bases and J by 5 bases, with 17 bases left in between. This CDR3 region has 15 residues. Germline CDR1 LGHNA, CDR2 YSLEER.

The chain combines TRBV12-3 or TRBV12-4 with TRBJ2-1; 11 positions match TRBD2. V shed 3 bases and J 5 bases; nucleotides not matched to a gene: 9. CDR3 length: 17 amino acids. CDR3 in DNA: TGTGCCAGCAGTTTTTCATCTAGCGGGGGGTCAGACAATGAGCAGTTCTTC. This encodes CASSFSSSGGSDNEQFF.

The V gene is TRBV15, the J gene TRBJ1-4; 7 bases are shared with TRBD1. CDR1 and CDR2 (germline): LNHNV, YYDKDF (reference sequence). Germline trimming cut 3 bases from V and 8 bases from J; bases unmatched to any gene: 3. The CDR3 contains 13 residues. The DNA for the CDR3 is TGTGCCACCAGCAGGAGGGGGCGCGAAAAACTGTTTTTT. Translated: CATSRRGREKLFF.

The chain combines TRBV6-5 with TRBJ2-3; TRBD1 matches 7 bases. CDR1 is MNHEY and CDR2 is SVGAGI in the germline V gene. V trimming: 6 bases; J trimming: 2 bases; junction bases outside the gene matches: 11. The CDR3 runs 16 residues. This chain's CDR3 is CASRSRPGQNTDTQYF. The CDR3, as DNA: TGTGCCAGCAGGTCTCGCCCGGGACAGAACACAGATACGCAGTATTTT.

This clonotype has a handful of counts. V usage is TRBV5-1 and J usage is TRBJ1-1; D is undetermined. Germline values: CDR1 SGHRS, CDR2 YFSETQ. The V end was cut by 8 bases, the J end by 1 base, with 15 bases between. CDR3 length: 14 amino acids. For the CDR3, the DNA is TGCGCCAGGGACTCCGGCGGGCGGAACACTGAAGCTTTCTTT. It specifies CARDSGGRNTEAFF.

This clonotype was counted between two and nine times. The J gene is TRBJ2-2, the V gene TRBV6-1, with D perhaps given as TRBD1 or TRBD2 (5 bases each). The germline CDR1 and CDR2 sequences are MNHNS and SASEGT. The CDR3 extends over 14 amino acids. Trimming removed 6 bases at V and 7 bases at J, with 15 bases between. The chain's CDR3 is CASRRRGEGGELFF. The CDR3 DNA reads as TGTGCCAGCAGACGACGGGGCGAGGGCGGGGAGCTGTTTTTT.

The chain employs TRBV3-1 and TRBJ2-4; D remains ambiguous. The CDR3 loop spans 11 amino acids. Germline values: CDR1 LGHDT, CDR2 YNNKEL (reference sequence). V was shortened by 0 bases and J by 13 bases, with 7 bases between the two germline ends. This chain's CDR3 is CASSQEGKQYF. Written as DNA, the CDR3 is TGTGCCAGCAGCCAAGAGGGAAAGCAGTACTTC.

This rearrangement joins TRBV20-1 to TRBJ2-7, with D possibly being TRBD1 (5 bases). The V gene lost 0 bases and the J gene lost 5 bases, with 14 bases spanning the gap. This CDR3 spans 14 amino acids. Germline values: CDR1 DFQATT, CDR2 SNEGSKA (reference sequence). The CDR3 DNA reads TGCAGTGCTAGAGAATGGGCACTCAGGGACGAGCAGTACTTC. It is translated as CSAREWALRDEQYF.

The genes are TRBV4-3 and TRBJ2-3, with 7 bases that match TRBD2. The V gene end was trimmed by 0 bases and the J gene end by 0 bases; junction bases not matched to a gene: 3. The CDR3 runs to 16 residues. Germline V gives CDR1 LGHNA, CDR2 YSLEER. The CDR3 loop is CASSQDGRGSTDTQYF. In DNA form, the CDR3 reads TGCGCCAGCAGCCAAGATGGGAGGGGAAGCACAGATACGCAGTATTTT.

The rearrangement uses TRBV11-2 and TRBJ2-3; 8 bases are shared with TRBD2. This CDR3 has 15 residues. CDR1 and CDR2 from the germline V gene are SGHAT and FQNNGV. With 1 base clipped from V and 6 bases from J, the junction kept 6 bases outside the gene matches. CDR3 region: CASSLVTGGRDTQYF. For the CDR3, the DNA is TGTGCCAGCAGCTTAGTGACGGGGGGGAGGGATACGCAGTATTTT.

This chain uses TRBV25-1 with TRBJ2-7, with 8 bases aligning to TRBD2. After removal of 3 bases from V and 0 bases from J, the junction contained 4 bases not matched to a gene. The CDR3 is 15 residues long. From germline, CDR1 is MGHDK and CDR2 SYGVNS. CDR3 nucleotide sequence: TGTGCCAGCAGTGAGCCCGCGGGGGGCTCCTACGAGCAGTACTTC. Protein product: CASSEPAGGSYEQYF.

This clonotype has just a few counts. This chain links TRBV28 with TRBJ2-5; D not resolved. Looked up from germline, CDR1 is MDHEN and CDR2 is SYDVKM. This CDR3 region has 16 residues. V was trimmed by 0 bases and J by 2 bases, leaving 13 bases between them. This CDR3 is CASSLWSTQIQETQYF. The CDR3 DNA is TGTGCCAGCAGTTTATGGTCTACCCAAATACAAGAGACCCAGTACTTC.

V gene TRBV5-4 combines with J gene TRBJ2-1; D gene unclear. The length of the CDR3 is 16 residues. Germline CDR1 and CDR2: SGHNT and YYREEE (reference sequence). With 4 bases removed from V and 1 base from J, the gap between germline ends came to 15 bases. The CDR3 DNA sequence: TGTGCCAGCAGCGACGAACAAGACCAGTCCTACAATGAGCAGTTCTTC. The encoded protein is CASSDEQDQSYNEQFF.

On this clonotype itself: Mismatch with germline at one junction end may stem from a read error. CDR3 loop: CASSLGPANHGYTF. Written as DNA, the CDR3 is TGTGCCAGCAGTTTGGGACCAGCTAACCATGGCTACACCTTC. The J gene is TRBJ1-2, the V gene TRBV27; perhaps TRBD1 as D (5 bases). CDR3 length: 14 residues. Per the germline V gene, CDR1 is MNHEY and CDR2 is SMNVEV (reference sequence).

The V gene is TRBV7-2, the J gene TRBJ1-2, with TRBD1 identical over 8 bases. With 2 bases clipped from V and 8 bases from J, the junction kept 16 bases outside the gene matches. The CDR3 runs 17 residues. Germline V CDR1 and CDR2: SGHTA, FQGNSA. The CDR3 DNA is TGTGCCAGCAGCTTATCTCTGGCAGGGGGCTCGATTGGAGGCTACACCTTC. Translation gives CASSLSLAGGSIGGYTF.

This clonotype has more than one count but fewer than ten. The rearrangement uses TRBV2 and TRBJ2-5; unclear D gene. The CDR3 is made up of 13 amino acids. The germline CDR1 and CDR2 sequences are SNHLY and FYNNEI. V lost 4 bases and J lost 1, with 7 bases in between. This CDR3 is CASSGWGQETQYF. In DNA, the CDR3 is TGTGCCAGCAGTGGATGGGGCCAAGAGACCCAGTACTTC.

The chain carries TRBV7-3 and TRBJ2-1; maybe TRBD1 (7 bases). The V gene's germline CDR1 is SGHTA and CDR2 FQGTGA. The CDR3 totals 15 residues. The ends were cut back, 2 bases at V and 4 bases at J, with 12 bases in the middle. The CDR3 region is CASSLAGQPYNEQFF. As DNA, the CDR3 is TGTGCCAGCAGCTTAGCGGGACAGCCATACAATGAGCAGTTCTTC.